These 29 T cell receptor beta chains were all obtained from the same sample, sequenced in a study of PD-L1 blockade in urothelial cancer. The time point denotes: pretreatment peripheral blood. Some clones are missing from TCRdb's copy, which holds only in-frame ones; the method was immunoSEQ multiplex PCR. The table has just under 40,000 clones, approximately 91% seen once. The sequencing here drew on PBMCs, taken around atezolizumab (anti-PD-L1) treatment. The receptors stem from a woman aged 55-69 years with urothelial cancer.

The gene calls are TRBV13 and TRBJ2-1; TRBD2 agrees at 14 bases. The CDR3 has 15 residues. The V segment lost 0 bases and the J segment 15 bases; nucleotides outside the gene matches: 7. Germline values: CDR1 PRHDT, CDR2 FYEKMQ (reference sequence). The CDR3 loop reads CASSLGTSGRARLFF. DNA of the CDR3: TGTGCCAGCAGCTTAGGGACTAGCGGGAGGGCAAGGTTGTTCTTC.

CDR3 DNA sequence: TGTGCCAGCAGCTCCGACGCGGGGACTAGGAAACTCTCCCAAGAGACCCAGTACTTC. It specifies CASSSDAGTRKLSQETQYF. The rearrangement uses TRBV7-8 and TRBJ2-5; 8 bases fit TRBD2. This CDR3 has 19 residues. Germline assignment: CDR1 SGHVS and CDR2 FQNEAQ. The V segment lost 4 bases and the J segment 1 base; nucleotides outside the gene matches: 17.

The chain uses TRBV19 and TRBJ1-2; D possibly corresponds to TRBD1 (5 bases). Germline values: CDR1 LNHDA, CDR2 SQIVND (reference sequence). V dropped 4 bases and J dropped 1 base, with 10 bases sitting between them. This CDR3 region has 14 residues. The DNA of the CDR3 is TGTGCCAGTAGTAAAAGGGGACTTAACTATGGCTACACCTTC. This sequence encodes CASSKRGLNYGYTF.

The chain links TRBV2 to TRBJ2-2; a possible D gene is TRBD2 (5 bases). Deletions cut 6 bases from V and 2 bases from J, with 10 bases between. Germline V gene sequence: CDR1 SNHLY, CDR2 FYNNEI. The CDR3 sequence is 14 residues long. CDR3 in DNA: TGTGCCAGCAGGTTGCCGGGAAACACCGGGGAGCTGTTTTTT. Its translation is CASRLPGNTGELFF.

Of note for this clone: Relative to the germline gene, one junction end is altered; a read error may explain this. Other DNA sequences of this sample code for an identical CDR3. V is TRBV6-5 and J is TRBJ2-7; TRBD1 agrees at 8 bases. The CDR3 length is 15 residues. Germline-derived CDR1 and CDR2 are MNHEY and SVGAGI. The CDR3 nucleotides read TGTGCTAGCAGTTACGAGAGGACAGGGCCGGGCGAGCAGTACTTC. Protein sequence: CASSYERTGPGEQYF.

The chain employs TRBV7-3 and TRBJ2-7, with 11 bases aligning to TRBD2. The germline gives CDR1 SGHTA, CDR2 FQGTGA. CDR3 length: 14 amino acids. With 3 bases clipped from V and 3 bases from J, the junction kept 1 base outside the gene matches. Written as DNA, the CDR3 is TGTGCCAGCAGCTTTAGCGGGGGGGACTACGAGCAGTACTTC. Amino acids: CASSFSGGDYEQYF.

The rearrangement uses TRBV30 and TRBJ2-7; tentatively, D is TRBD2 (6 bases). There are 15 residues in the CDR3. Germline V gene data show CDR1 as GTSNPN and CDR2 as SVGIG (reference sequence). The V end lost 1 base, the J end lost 1 base, and 14 bases lay between the germline ends. The CDR3 region is CAWSAPGLRSYEQYF. In nucleotides, the CDR3 is TGTGCCTGGAGTGCTCCGGGACTGCGATCCTACGAGCAGTACTTC.

The chain couples TRBV28 to TRBJ1-2, with 9 bases matching TRBD1. The CDR3 has 17 amino acids. With 3 bases clipped from V and 8 bases from J, the junction kept 16 bases outside the gene matches. Germline CDR1 is MDHEN and CDR2 is SYDVKM. The chain's CDR3 is CASSFSPGQGAGGGYTF. DNA for the CDR3: TGTGCCAGCAGTTTCAGCCCGGGACAGGGCGCCGGGGGCGGCTACACCTTC.

The chain employs TRBV28 and TRBJ2-3, with 10 positions matching TRBD2. V lost 4 bases to trimming and J lost 6 bases; unmatched junction nucleotides: 7. This CDR3 region has 15 residues. The germline V gene encodes CDR1 MDHEN and CDR2 SYDVKM. The CDR3 DNA reads as TGTGCCAGCAGTTCACCTAGCGGGAGAAGGGATACGCAGTATTTT. Translating it yields CASSSPSGRRDTQYF. The variable domain in full, with the rest retrieved from reference TRBV28 and TRBJ2-3, is DVKVTQSSRYLVKRTGEKVFLECVQDMDHENMFWYRQDPGLGLRLIYFSYDVKMKEKGDIPEGYSVSREKKERFSLILESASTNQTSMYLCASSSPSGRRDTQYFGPGTRLTVL.

The count of this clone is one. The rearrangement joins TRBV4-3 to TRBJ2-7, with 8 bases aligning to TRBD2. Germline values: CDR1 LGHNA, CDR2 YSLEER. V shed 3 bases, J shed 5 bases, and the junction held 15 bases outside the gene matches. The CDR3 covers 17 residues. The CDR3 reads CASSQDLEPGLVHEQYF. The CDR3 DNA reads TGCGCCAGCAGCCAGGACCTAGAACCGGGACTAGTCCACGAGCAGTACTTC.

This chain connects TRBV27 to TRBJ2-1, with 12 nucleotides matching TRBD2. The ends lost 1 base at V and 6 bases at J; junction bases unmatched: 10. CDR1 is MNHEY and CDR2 is SMNVEV in the germline V gene (reference sequence). CDR3 length: 18 residues. The DNA for the CDR3 is TGTGCCAGCAGTTTATTTTTGACCAGGACTAGCGGGACCAATGAGCAGTTCTTC. The encoded protein is CASSLFLTRTSGTNEQFF.

The V call is TRBV28, the J call TRBJ1-5, with 9 bases fitting TRBD1. CDR1 is MDHEN and CDR2 is SYDVKM in the germline V gene. The J segment lost 5 bases and the V segment lost 1 base, leaving 3 bases of the junction unmatched. The CDR3 sequence is 15 residues long. DNA of the CDR3: TGTGCCAGCAGTTTATCAGGACAGGGGCATCAGCCCCAGCATTTT. Residues: CASSLSGQGHQPQHF.

The chain uses TRBV7-2 and TRBJ2-5, with 11 positions matching TRBD1. The ends lost 2 bases at V and 9 bases at J; junction bases unmatched: 11. The CDR3 loop spans 16 amino acids. Looked up from germline, CDR1 is SGHTA and CDR2 is FQGNSA. In DNA form, the CDR3 reads TGTGCCAGCAGCTTAAACCACGGGACAGGGGGAGACTCCCAGTACTTC. Its protein product is CASSLNHGTGGDSQYF.

The chain is built from TRBV18 and TRBJ1-1, with TRBD1 as a possible D gene (5 bases). There are 13 residues in the CDR3. Germline V gene lookup returns CDR1 KGHSH and CDR2 LQKENI. V lost 2 bases and J lost 4, with 8 bases in between. CDR3 region: CASSPSGITEAFF. DNA for the CDR3: TGTGCCAGCTCACCATCAGGGATCACTGAAGCTTTCTTT.

The rearrangement uses TRBV6-1 and TRBJ2-7; TRBD1 matches 9 bases. Germline CDR1 reads MNHNS; CDR2 reads SASEGT. The J segment lost 5 bases and the V segment lost 6 bases, leaving 5 bases of the junction unmatched. CDR3 length equals 13 residues. The CDR3 spells CASRGQGSDEQYF. The DNA of the CDR3 is TGTGCCAGCAGGGGACAGGGTTCAGACGAGCAGTACTTC.

The V gene is TRBV5-1, the J gene TRBJ2-7, with 7 bases matching TRBD2. The CDR3 has 14 amino acids. The germline V gene has CDR1 SGHRS and CDR2 YFSETQ. V gave up 7 bases and J gave up 6 bases; unmatched junction bases: 13. The CDR3 here is CASRGTTVLGEQYF. Written as DNA, the CDR3 is TGCGCCAGCCGAGGGACTACCGTACTGGGCGAGCAGTACTTC.

The chain is built from TRBV27 and TRBJ2-2; 9 bases align to TRBD1. The V and J ends lost 8 bases and 8 bases, in that order; junction bases with no gene match: 9. Germline V gene lookup returns CDR1 MNHEY and CDR2 SMNVEV (reference sequence). CDR3 length: 14 amino acids. CDR3 protein: CASGMGQGWGELFF. The CDR3 region has the DNA TGTGCCAGCGGGATGGGACAGGGTTGGGGGGAGCTGTTTTTT.

The genes are TRBV5-1 and TRBJ2-7; 9 bases are shared with TRBD2. V was pared by 3 bases and J by 4 bases, with 5 bases of the junction left unmatched. In germline, CDR1 is SGHRS, CDR2 YFSETQ. CDR3 length: 14 amino acids. This chain's CDR3 is CASSSEGLAYEQYF. The CDR3 coding sequence is TGCGCCAGCAGCTCGGAGGGACTAGCTTACGAGCAGTACTTC.

This clone occurred once. V gene TRBV5-6 combines with J gene TRBJ2-5, with 9 bases fitting TRBD1. V lost 4 bases to trimming and J lost 7 bases; unmatched junction nucleotides: 2. CDR1 SGHDT and CDR2 YYEEEE come from the germline V gene. The CDR3 extends over 12 amino acids. For the CDR3, the DNA is TGTGCCAGCAGCGAGGGACAGGGGACCCAGTACTTC. Protein product: CASSEGQGTQYF.

V and J are TRBV25-1 and TRBJ1-1; 11 bases match TRBD1. Trimming at V came to 6 bases and at J to 6 bases, leaving 6 bases not matched to a gene. The CDR3 spans 14 residues. CDR1 and CDR2 from the germline V gene are MGHDK and SYGVNS. In DNA form, the CDR3 reads TGTGCCAGCAGGGGACAGGGGGACGGCTCTGAAGCTTTCTTT. It codes for CASRGQGDGSEAFF.

The chain has TRBV7-9 and TRBJ2-7; D is unresolved. The V gene's germline CDR1 is SEHNR and CDR2 FQNEAQ (reference sequence). Between the trimmed V and J ends, which lost 1 base and 6 bases, there was a span of 10 bases. This CDR3 spans 13 amino acids. The CDR3 region is CASSLGPVPEQYF. The CDR3, as DNA: TGTGCCAGCAGCTTAGGGCCAGTCCCCGAGCAGTACTTC.

The chain's CDR3 is CASSLASGNIGTYEQYF. CDR3 bases: TGCGCCAGCAGCTTAGCTAGCGGGAATATAGGCACCTACGAGCAGTACTTC. The gene calls are TRBV5-1 and TRBJ2-7, with TRBD2 identical over 9 bases. Germline V gene sequence: CDR1 SGHRS, CDR2 YFSETQ. The CDR3 totals 17 residues. V gave up 2 bases and J gave up 2 bases; unmatched junction bases: 11.

V and J are TRBV28 and TRBJ2-7; no firm D call. This CDR3 comprises 16 residues. V gave up 5 bases and J gave up 4 bases, with 21 bases separating them. Germline CDR1 is MDHEN and CDR2 is SYDVKM. The CDR3 loop is CASSPSGSPTRYEQYF. DNA for the CDR3: TGTGCCAGCAGTCCGTCCGGGTCCCCAACGAGGTACGAGCAGTACTTC.

This chain joins TRBV9 and TRBJ2-7; TRBD2 matches at 11 bases. Germline trimming cut 7 bases from V and 0 bases from J; bases unmatched to any gene: 3. This CDR3 contains 14 residues. CDR1 is SGDLS and CDR2 is YYNGEE in the germline V gene. The CDR3 nucleotides read TGTGCCAGCGCGACTAGCGGGACCTCCTACGAGCAGTACTTC. This translates into CASATSGTSYEQYF.

The chain recombines TRBV9 with TRBJ2-2; possibly TRBD1 for D (7 bases). The CDR3 length is 17 residues. Germline V gives CDR1 SGDLS, CDR2 YYNGEE. V lost 0 bases and J lost 5, with 17 bases in between. CDR3 nucleotides: TGTGCCAGCAGCGTAGCTGGAGGGGGCCGAGGGACCGGGGAGCTGTTTTTT. This codes for CASSVAGGGRGTGELFF.

This chain links TRBV19 with TRBJ2-2; 9 bases align to TRBD2. The germline gives CDR1 LNHDA, CDR2 SQIVND (reference sequence). This CDR3 is 14 amino acids long. The V segment lost 7 bases and the J segment 6 bases; nucleotides outside the gene matches: 6. The CDR3 DNA is TGTGCCAGTATCCGAGTAGCGGGAGCCGGGGAGCTGTTTTTT. Translating gives CASIRVAGAGELFF.

The CDR3 loop is CASSLGTAAFF. The CDR3 bases are TGCGCCAGCAGCTTAGGGACAGCCGCTTTCTTT. The chain recombines TRBV5-1 with TRBJ1-1; 7 bases align to TRBD1. The V and J ends lost 2 bases and 11 bases, in that order; junction bases with no gene match: 3. This CDR3 spans 11 amino acids. Per germline, CDR1 SGHRS and CDR2 YFSETQ.

The gene calls are TRBV27 and TRBJ1-1; TRBD1 is a possible D gene (5 bases). Germline values: CDR1 MNHEY, CDR2 SMNVEV (reference sequence). Trimming left V 1 base short and J 3 bases short, with 6 bases between. This CDR3 is 13 amino acids long. CDR3 region: CASSLWGDTEAFF. The DNA for the CDR3 is TGTGCCAGCAGTTTATGGGGGGACACTGAAGCTTTCTTT.

This chain connects TRBV9 to TRBJ2-7; the D gene is possibly TRBD1 (5 bases). Trimming stripped 0 bases from V and 0 bases from J, with 10 bases between. This CDR3 region has 15 residues. Germline-derived CDR1 and CDR2 are SGDLS and YYNGEE. CDR3 residues: CASSVESGYSYEQYF. CDR3 DNA: TGTGCCAGCAGCGTAGAATCAGGGTACTCCTACGAGCAGTACTTC.